This record looks at one TCR beta chain sequence and its context. The data stem from a study of blood T cell repertoires in COVID-19. Overall study context: Material from acute and convalescent COVID-19 was sourced from the United States, Italy and Spain.

TCRdb's table, derived via immunoSEQ multiplex PCR, lists solely in-frame clones and lacks some. The sample includes approximately 470,000 clones, approximately 90% of them seen just once. The CDR3 is 14 residues long. Germline V gene lookup returns CDR1 SEHNR and CDR2 FQNEAQ (reference sequence). The V end was cut by 5 bases, the J end by 5 bases, with 13 bases between. Participant age was roughly 18 to 100 years, and participants resided in roughly 24 US areas. Participant-reported clinical history was the basis for cohort assignment. Resolution of symptoms, clearance, or two negative PCRs was present in recovered Cohort 3 donors.

The chain employs TRBV7-9 and TRBJ2-1; the D gene is possibly TRBD1 (7 bases). This clonotype originated in a woman aged 18-35 years who had recovered from COVID-19. The sequenced material came from PBMCs or T cells enriched from blood (not recorded which). The CDR3 nucleotides are TGTGCCAGCAGCGTCCCAGGGGGGAACAATGAGCAGTTCTTC. Residues: CASSVPGGNNEQFF.